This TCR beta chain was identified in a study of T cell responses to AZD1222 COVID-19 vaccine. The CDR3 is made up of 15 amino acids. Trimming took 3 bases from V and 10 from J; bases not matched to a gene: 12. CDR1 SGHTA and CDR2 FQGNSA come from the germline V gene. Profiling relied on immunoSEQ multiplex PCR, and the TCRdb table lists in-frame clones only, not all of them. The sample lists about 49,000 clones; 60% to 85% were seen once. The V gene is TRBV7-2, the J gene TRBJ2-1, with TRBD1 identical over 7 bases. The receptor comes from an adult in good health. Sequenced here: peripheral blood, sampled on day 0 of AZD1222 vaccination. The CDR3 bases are TGTGCCAGCAGCTTTACCGGGACAGCGCCGATGGAGCAGTTCTTC. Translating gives CASSFTGTAPMEQFF.